The 5 T cell receptor beta chains presented below share a single source sample, sequenced in a study of T cells in Graves' hyperthyroidism and ophthalmopathy. RNA transcripts yielded amplified TCR beta CDR3 regions. First-round RT-PCR with HTBI primers amplified the TCR CDR3 region. One entry per CDR3 protein results from TCRdb running MiXCR on the multiplex PCR reads. The sample lists around 400,000 distinct CDR3 sequences, 15% to 19% occurring once. Sequences were obtained from blood. The source of these receptors is a woman aged 18 to 35 with Graves' hyperthyroidism that later progressed to Graves' ophthalmopathy.

At least ten counts were recorded for this clonotype. The J gene is TRBJ2-1, the V gene TRBV7-3; possibly TRBD1 for D (5 bases). The CDR3 covers 14 residues. Germline lookup yields CDR1 SGHTA and CDR2 FQGTGA. Trimming took 1 base from V and 6 from J, leaving 10 bases between them. DNA for the CDR3: TGTGCCAGCAGCTTAAGGGGCGCTCTCAATGAGCAGTTCTTC. Its translation: CASSLRGALNEQFF.

This clonotype was seen at least ten times. The chain employs TRBV6-2 or TRBV6-3 and TRBJ1-2; TRBD1 might be the D (6 bases). The CDR3 is 13 amino acids. Trimming left V 5 bases short and J 4 bases short, with 11 bases between. Germline V gene data show CDR1 as MNHEY and CDR2 as SVGEGT. CDR3 region: CASSPGTTYGYTF. DNA for the CDR3: TGTGCCAGCAGTCCCGGGACAACCTATGGCTACACCTTC.

This clonotype was recorded many times. The chain couples TRBV28 to TRBJ1-4; 7 nucleotides agree with TRBD1. The junction had 6 bases not matched to a gene; V was cut back by 4 bases and J by 7 bases. The germline V gene encodes CDR1 MDHEN and CDR2 SYDVKM. The CDR3 spans 14 residues. The CDR3 DNA reads TGTGCCAGCAGTTCACAGGGGTGGAGTGAAAAACTGTTTTTT. The encoded protein is CASSSQGWSEKLFF.

The rearrangement links TRBV28 to TRBJ2-7, with a weak D call TRBD2 (6 bases). V dropped 6 bases and J dropped 0 bases, with 21 bases sitting between them. The CDR3 length is 17 residues. Germline loops: CDR1 MDHEN, CDR2 SYDVKM. CDR3: CASSPPRGRTFSYEQYF. The CDR3, as DNA: TGTGCCAGCAGCCCCCCGAGAGGGAGGACCTTCTCCTACGAGCAGTACTTC.

The chain recombines TRBV20-1 with TRBJ2-2; D possibly corresponds to TRBD2 (5 bases). The CDR3 covers 14 residues. V was cut by 3 bases and J by 5 bases, with 13 bases left in between. The germline V gene encodes CDR1 DFQATT and CDR2 SNEGSKA (reference sequence). The CDR3 sequence: CSASTGVRTGELFF. The CDR3 DNA sequence: TGCAGTGCTAGTACCGGGGTCAGGACCGGGGAGCTGTTTTTT.